The clone carrying this T cell receptor beta chain was seen more than once but under ten times. No antigen is known for it. This CDR3 spans 14 amino acids. Germline values: CDR1 MNHEY, CDR2 SVGAGI. Three rounds of nested PCR, following a modified ARM-PCR protocol, produced the TCRbeta library. Each CDR3 protein gets one entry after TCRdb re-called the multiplex PCR reads with MiXCR. The sample includes some 68,000 distinct CDR3 sequences, more than 75% of them seen just once. No cell sorting was done before RNA was extracted from the tissue. This non-tumor lung sample came from over 3 cm beyond the tumor edge. The data stem from a study of tumor and adjacent non-tumor tissue in lung cancer. Study as a whole: Each sample yielded 3.5 million to 4.5 million productive TCRbeta reads on average.

Study-wide results and limits: Higher tumor TCR diversity was associated with shorter survival. Significantly higher TCR diversity was found in tumor than normal lung.

This TCR derives from a man in his fifties or sixties with non-small cell lung cancer. Sample: distant non-tumor lung tissue. This chain joins TRBV6-5 and TRBJ2-7; D possibly corresponds to TRBD2 (5 bases). This CDR3 reads CTSSRAAFSYEQYF. DNA of the CDR3: TGTACTAGTAGTCGGGCCGCCTTCTCCTACGAGCAGTACTTC.